The present TCR beta chain was sequenced within a study of blood T cell repertoires in COVID-19 (dated by TCRdb to the early 2020s). Describing the broader study: Collaborator samples came from the United States, Italy and Spain and covered acute and convalescent phases of COVID-19. The material from the prospective study consisted of cDNA or gDNA derived from T cells, B-cell-depleted T cells, or PBMCs. Subjects who had been exposed to COVID-19, were actively infected with it, or had recovered from it provided the deeply sampled blood TCRbeta repertoires that made up the dataset. The repertoires were made available in a free public database intended to serve as a resource for research on the immune response to SARS-CoV-2. Samples were obtained from the ongoing ImmuneRACE study (first 160 participants) and from 1,254 subjects provided by 6 global collaborators. A de-identified subject ID, COVID-19 status, age in years and sex were almost always included in the sample metadata. HLA class I and class II types, where available, came from metadata supplied by the sample provider rather than from assay-based typing. Overall study results and their limits: The quantity of clinical and demographic metadata differed by source and by participant and was supplied without curation.

Collaborating institutions collected whole blood in K2EDTA tubes following their own protocols. For TCRbeta analysis, collaborator samples were shipped as frozen whole blood, as isolated PBMCs, or as DNA extracted from either sample type. TCRbeta CDR3 regions were amplified from genomic DNA by means of the immunoSEQ Assay, a bias-controlled multiplex PCR. In the paper's pipeline: The number of nucleated cells in each sample was estimated by amplification of reference gene primers within the assay. Sequence reads were collapsed and filtered to measure the absolute abundance of every unique TCRbeta CDR3 rearrangement. For each sample, productive Simpson clonality was calculated as the square root of Simpson's diversity index over productive rearrangements. The table comes from immuneACCESS by way of TCRdb, which keeps in-frame sequences with V and J called. Part of the clones is missing from these tables; in studies checked, under half for an unresolved V gene and the rest for unknown reasons. V, J and clone size are taken as reported in that table, and D and trimming were inferred from the DNA itself. The sample table contains 70,000 or so clones; only one count was recorded for roughly nine tenths of them. Just over 9% of the sample lies in the top ten.

Comment on this clone: No antigen is known for it. Nothing much larger sits one base from this clone, and base qualities are not available.

The CDR3 runs 16 amino acids, cysteine and phenylalanine included. Only the CDR3 DNA is retained, 48 bases long and in frame from the first base. V is pruned by 1 base and J by 7 bases, leaving 9 bases of the junction without a gene match. From a lookup of the germline V gene (reference sequence), CDR1 and CDR2 are SGHKS and YYEKEE. The receptor chain draws on TRBV5-5 and TRBJ2-7, with 12 central nucleotides matching TRBD1. The sequence was obtained from a human donor in a cohort sampled during active COVID-19. Sequencing input: peripheral blood. The DNA is as follows: TGTGCCAGCAGCTTGAATGTTGGGGACAGGGGGCATGAGCAGTACTTC. This translates into CASSLNVGDRGHEQYF.